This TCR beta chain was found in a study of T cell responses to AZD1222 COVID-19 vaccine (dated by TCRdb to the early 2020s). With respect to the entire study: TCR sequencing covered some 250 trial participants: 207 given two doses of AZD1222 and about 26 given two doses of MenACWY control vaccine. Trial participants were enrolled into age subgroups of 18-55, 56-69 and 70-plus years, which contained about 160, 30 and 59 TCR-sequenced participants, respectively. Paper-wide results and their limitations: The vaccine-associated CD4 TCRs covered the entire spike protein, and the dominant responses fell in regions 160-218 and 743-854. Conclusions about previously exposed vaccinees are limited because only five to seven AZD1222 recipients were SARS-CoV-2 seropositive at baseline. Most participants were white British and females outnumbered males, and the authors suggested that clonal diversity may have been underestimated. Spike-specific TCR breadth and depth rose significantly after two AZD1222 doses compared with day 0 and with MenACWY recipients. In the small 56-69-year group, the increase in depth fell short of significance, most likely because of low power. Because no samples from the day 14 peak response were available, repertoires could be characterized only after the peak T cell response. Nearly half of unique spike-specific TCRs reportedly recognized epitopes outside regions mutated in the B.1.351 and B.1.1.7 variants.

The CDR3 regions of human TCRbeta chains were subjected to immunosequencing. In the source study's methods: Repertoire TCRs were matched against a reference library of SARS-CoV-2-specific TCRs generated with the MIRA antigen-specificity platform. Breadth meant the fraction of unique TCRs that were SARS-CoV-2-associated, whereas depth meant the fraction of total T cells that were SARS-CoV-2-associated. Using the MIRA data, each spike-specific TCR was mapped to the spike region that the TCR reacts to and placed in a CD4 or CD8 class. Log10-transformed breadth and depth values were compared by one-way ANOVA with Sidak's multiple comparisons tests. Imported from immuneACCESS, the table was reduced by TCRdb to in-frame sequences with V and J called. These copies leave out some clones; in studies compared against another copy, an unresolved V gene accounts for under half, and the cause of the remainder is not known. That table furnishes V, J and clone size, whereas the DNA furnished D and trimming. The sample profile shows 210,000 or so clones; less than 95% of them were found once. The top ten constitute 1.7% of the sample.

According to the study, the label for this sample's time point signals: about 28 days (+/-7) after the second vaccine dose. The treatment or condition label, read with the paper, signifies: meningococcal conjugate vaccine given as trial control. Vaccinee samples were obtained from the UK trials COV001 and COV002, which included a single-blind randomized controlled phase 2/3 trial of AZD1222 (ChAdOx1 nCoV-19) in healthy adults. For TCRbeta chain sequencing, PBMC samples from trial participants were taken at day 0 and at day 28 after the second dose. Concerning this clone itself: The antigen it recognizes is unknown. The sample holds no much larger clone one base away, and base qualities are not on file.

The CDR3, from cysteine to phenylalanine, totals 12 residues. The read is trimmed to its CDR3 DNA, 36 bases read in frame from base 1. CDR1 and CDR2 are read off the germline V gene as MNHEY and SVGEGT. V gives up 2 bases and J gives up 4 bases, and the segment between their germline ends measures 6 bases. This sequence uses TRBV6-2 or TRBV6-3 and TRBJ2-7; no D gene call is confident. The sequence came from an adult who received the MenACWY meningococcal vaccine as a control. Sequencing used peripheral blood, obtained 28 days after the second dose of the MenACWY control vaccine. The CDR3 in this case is CASSYLEYEQYF. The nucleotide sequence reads TGTGCCAGCAGTTACCTCGAGTACGAGCAGTACTTC.